This T cell receptor beta chain was sequenced for a study of cytomegalovirus exposure and HLA in healthy donors. Overall study: The 650 to 850 first-cohort repertoires and the approximately 110 validation repertoires shared the same platform, a later analysis reported. Points from the study as a whole: The study designated 150 to 200 TCR beta chains cytomegalovirus-associated. Clusters of TCRs from the first cohort tended to co-occur in the approximately 120 validation repertoires (as a later analysis found).

The method was immunoSEQ multiplex PCR; TCRdb's version includes in-frame clones alone and lacks a portion of them. The repertoire holds roughly 250,000 clones, with approximately 84% as singletons. This clone was detected a few times. Its antigen is not identified. Trimming took 5 bases from V and 0 from J, leaving 10 bases between them. Germline V gives CDR1 SGHTA, CDR2 FQGTGA. This CDR3 spans 14 amino acids. The rearrangement uses TRBV7-3 and TRBJ1-1; no clear D. The TCR originated in a woman aged 25 to 39 in good health and CMV-seropositive. Sequencing was carried out using PBMCs. In DNA form, the CDR3 reads TGTGCCAGCAGCGGGAGTTGGGTGAACACTGAAGCTTTCTTT. Protein: CASSGSWVNTEAFF. Supplemented by reference TRBV7-3 and TRBJ1-1, the full variable domain reads GAGVSQTPSNKVTEKGKYVELRCDPISGHTALYWYRQSLGQGPEFLIYFQGTGAADDSGLPNDRFFAVRPEGSVSTLKIQRTERGDSAVYLCASSGSWVNTEAFFGQGTRLTVV.